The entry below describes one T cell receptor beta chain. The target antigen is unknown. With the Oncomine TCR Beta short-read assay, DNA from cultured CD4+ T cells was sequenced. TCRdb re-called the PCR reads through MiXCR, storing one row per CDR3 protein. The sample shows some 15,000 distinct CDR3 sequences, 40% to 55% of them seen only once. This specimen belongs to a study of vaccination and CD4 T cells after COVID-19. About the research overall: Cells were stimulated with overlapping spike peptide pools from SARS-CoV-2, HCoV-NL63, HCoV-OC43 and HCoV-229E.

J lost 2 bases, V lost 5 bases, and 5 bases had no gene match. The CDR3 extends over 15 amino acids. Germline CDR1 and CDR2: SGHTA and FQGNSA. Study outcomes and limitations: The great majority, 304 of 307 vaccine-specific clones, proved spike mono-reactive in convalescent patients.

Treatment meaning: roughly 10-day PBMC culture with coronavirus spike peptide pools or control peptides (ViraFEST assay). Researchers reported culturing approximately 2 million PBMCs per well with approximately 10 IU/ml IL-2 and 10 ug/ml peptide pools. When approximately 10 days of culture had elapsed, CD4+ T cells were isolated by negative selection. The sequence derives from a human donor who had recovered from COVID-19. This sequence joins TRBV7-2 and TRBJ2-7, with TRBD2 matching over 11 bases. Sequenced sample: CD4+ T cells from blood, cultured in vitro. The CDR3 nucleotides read TGTGCCAGCAGCACTGGTAGCGGGGGGGCCTACGAGCAGTACTTC. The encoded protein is CASSTGSGGAYEQYF.